This TCR beta chain emerged from a study of blood T cells in healthy people across ages. Study-wide results and limits: Naive T cell percentage showed a strong correlation with the diversity of TCR beta.

Comment on this clonotype: Its specificity is not known. Since a much larger clone is just one base distant, this may be a read error.

Investigators took roughly 9.5 milliliters of peripheral blood from every donor. Total RNA, at least 6 micrograms per sample, was extracted from PBMCs. A second PCR, run for about 6 to 12 cycles, used a sample-barcoded 5' primer plus a J-beta primer mix. The template-switch adaptor was a 5' adaptor with 12 random nucleotides. It tagged each cDNA molecule. TCRdb re-called the 5' RACE reads through MiXCR, storing one row per CDR3 protein. The table records 650,000 to 700,000 distinct CDR3 sequences, about 51% of them present only once. CDR1 is SGHAT and CDR2 is FQNNGV in the germline V gene. Trimming removed 5 bases from V and 7 bases from J; junction bases left unmatched: 14. The CDR3 runs 16 residues.

What was sequenced was blood. V is TRBV11-2 and J is TRBJ2-3; 8 bases are shared with TRBD1. The sequence came from a woman older than 75 in good health. The CDR3 nucleotides read TGTGCCAGCAGCCCGGGACAGGTTCAGTGGCAGTATACGCAGTATTTT. Amino acids: CASSPGQVQWQYTQYF.